Following are 25 T cell receptor beta chains from one sample sequenced in a study of CD8+ T cells in alopecia areata. Treatment: oral pan-JAK inhibitor, 5-10 mg twice daily. RNA extraction and reverse transcription yielded cDNA as sequencing template. Generated by immunoSEQ multiplex PCR, the TCRdb table keeps only in-frame clones and is missing some. Found here are 60,000 to 85,000 clones, about 30% of them singletons; the top ten hold 15%. The sample in question was CD8+ T cells sorted from blood, obtained at week 4, from a patient treated with tofacitinib. These receptors were taken from a human donor with alopecia areata.

This chain links TRBV9 with TRBJ1-2, with D perhaps matching TRBD1 (5 bases). Trimming pared 3 bases from V and 6 bases from J, leaving 12 bases between. The CDR3 runs to 13 residues. Germline CDR1 is SGDLS and CDR2 is YYNGEE. The CDR3 reads CASSEQVSHGYTF. CDR3 nucleotide sequence: TGTGCCAGCAGCGAACAGGTGTCCCATGGCTACACCTTC.

This clone was seen more than once but under ten times. The CDR3 DNA follows: TGTGCCAGTAGTATTACTAGCTCCCCTTACAATGAGCAGTTCTTC. This codes for CASSITSSPYNEQFF. The J gene is TRBJ2-1, the V gene TRBV19; D might be TRBD2 (6 bases). Germline loops: CDR1 LNHDA, CDR2 SQIVND (reference sequence). Deletions cut 3 bases from V and 4 bases from J, with 13 bases between. The CDR3 has 15 amino acids.

V usage is TRBV5-8 and J usage is TRBJ1-5, with 7 bases lining up with TRBD1. The CDR3 spans 14 residues. CDR1 is SGHTS, CDR2 YDEGEE, per germline. Trimming at V came to 9 bases and at J to 1 base, leaving 7 bases not matched to a gene. CDR3 in DNA: TGTGCCACCCGGGGCAGGGGGAGCAATCAGCCCCAGCATTTT. It codes for CATRGRGSNQPQHF.

The rearrangement links TRBV29-1 to TRBJ2-2; D is ambiguous. CDR1 is SQVTM and CDR2 is ANQGSEA in the germline V gene. The CDR3 contains 14 residues. The V gene lost 3 bases and the J gene lost 6 bases, with 14 bases spanning the gap. CDR3 nucleotides: TGCAGCGTTGACTTGCTGGAGAGACCCGGGGAGCTGTTTTTT. This encodes CSVDLLERPGELFF.

This clone was counted between two and nine times. The rearrangement uses TRBV29-1 and TRBJ2-1; 7 bases align to TRBD1. This CDR3 has 13 amino acids. Trimming removed 7 bases from V and 0 bases from J; junction bases left unmatched: 3. Germline assignment: CDR1 SQVTM and CDR2 ANQGSEA. The CDR3 is CSANRGSYNEQFF. The DNA for the CDR3 is TGCAGCGCAAACAGGGGCTCCTACAATGAGCAGTTCTTC.

The V and J genes are TRBV14 and TRBJ1-2; 7 bases match TRBD1. This CDR3 comprises 13 residues. Per germline, CDR1 SGHDN and CDR2 FVKESK. Trimming at V came to 4 bases and at J to 2 bases, leaving 1 base not matched to a gene. CDR3 bases: TGTGCCAGCAGCCTGGGACAGAACTATGGCTACACCTTC. This encodes CASSLGQNYGYTF.

This clone was found a few times. Additional DNA sequences in this sample encode the identical CDR3. The chain employs TRBV6-5 and TRBJ2-1; 8 nucleotides agree with TRBD1. CDR1 MNHEY and CDR2 SVGAGI come from the germline V gene. With V trimmed by 2 bases and J by 0 bases, 0 bases remained unmatched. CDR3 length: 15 amino acids. In DNA, the CDR3 is TGTGCCAGCAGTTACGGGACAGGCTCCTACAATGAGCAGTTCTTC. Its translation is CASSYGTGSYNEQFF.

V usage is TRBV7-9 and J usage is TRBJ1-5; unclear D gene. The V end lost 0 bases, the J end lost 3 bases, and 9 bases lay between the germline ends. The CDR3 contains 15 residues. Germline V gene lookup returns CDR1 SEHNR and CDR2 FQNEAQ (reference sequence). Here the CDR3 reads CASSLAAEHNQPQHF. CDR3 in DNA: TGTGCCAGCAGCTTAGCCGCCGAACACAATCAGCCCCAGCATTTT.

The chain uses TRBV20-1 and TRBJ2-1; no firm D call. This CDR3 region has 11 residues. Germline CDR1 DFQATT, CDR2 SNEGSKA (reference sequence). The V end was cut by 8 bases, the J end by 4 bases, with 9 bases between. The CDR3 reads CSSVGYNEQFF. The CDR3 DNA sequence: TGCAGTAGCGTGGGGTACAATGAGCAGTTCTTC.

The J gene is TRBJ2-5, the V gene TRBV7-9; D is uncertain. This CDR3 has 13 residues. Germline V gene sequence: CDR1 SEHNR, CDR2 FQNEAQ (reference sequence). V lost 5 bases to trimming and J lost 5 bases, with 12 bases between them. The CDR3 nucleotides are TGTGCCAGCAGCACGGAGAAAATCGAGACCCAGTACTTC. Its protein is CASSTEKIETQYF.

CDR3 sequence (DNA): TGTGCCAGTAGTTTTCGGACAATAAGCTCTGGGGCCAACGTCCTGACTTTC. Its protein product is CASSFRTISSGANVLTF. The J gene is TRBJ2-6, the V gene TRBV19; D possibly corresponds to TRBD1 (5 bases). CDR1 and CDR2 (germline): LNHDA, SQIVND (reference sequence). The CDR3 loop spans 17 amino acids. Trimming cost V 5 bases and J 0 bases, with 14 bases left between them.

V gene TRBV27 combines with J gene TRBJ1-1; D call uncertain. Between the trimmed V and J ends, which lost 2 bases and 4 bases, there was a span of 17 bases. The germline CDR1 and CDR2 sequences are MNHEY and SMNVEV (reference sequence). This CDR3 has 16 amino acids. In nucleotides, the CDR3 is TGTGCCAGCAGTTTAGCCTCGATTGGAGGCGGCACTGAAGCTTTCTTT. It encodes CASSLASIGGGTEAFF.

This clone has more than one count but fewer than ten. The rearrangement uses TRBV6-5 and TRBJ2-7, with D unresolved. The CDR3 extends over 12 amino acids. The V end was cut by 4 bases, the J end by 0 bases, with 4 bases between. The V gene's germline CDR1 is MNHEY and CDR2 SVGAGI. This CDR3 reads CASSSLSYEQYF. As DNA, the CDR3 is TGTGCCAGCAGTTCACTCTCCTACGAGCAGTACTTC.

The chain carries TRBV19 and TRBJ2-7; 9 bases are a match to TRBD1. CDR1 and CDR2 (germline): LNHDA, SQIVND (reference sequence). V lost 6 bases to trimming and J lost 3 bases; unmatched junction nucleotides: 6. The CDR3 runs 14 residues. DNA of the CDR3: TGTGCCAGTAGCCCCGGGACAGGGAACTACGAGCAGTACTTC. Protein: CASSPGTGNYEQYF.

The gene calls are TRBV29-1 and TRBJ2-7; TRBD1 matches 9 bases. The CDR3 is 12 residues long. Germline V gene sequence: CDR1 SQVTM, CDR2 ANQGSEA. Losses at the gene ends were 5 bases for V and 7 bases for J; bases not matched to a gene: 6. For the CDR3, the DNA is TGCAGCGTTCGGGACAGGGCGCGTGAGCAGTACTTC. It is translated as CSVRDRAREQYF.

Only a few counts were recorded for this clone. The rearrangement joins TRBV9 to TRBJ1-2, with D possibly matching TRBD1 (6 bases). Germline assignment: CDR1 SGDLS and CDR2 YYNGEE. The V gene lost 6 bases and the J gene lost 3 bases, with 15 bases spanning the gap. The CDR3 has 14 amino acids. The CDR3 loop reads CASNPPGQHYGYTF. The CDR3 nucleotides read TGTGCCAGCAACCCTCCCGGACAGCACTATGGCTACACCTTC.

The chain recombines TRBV11-2 with TRBJ1-2; D uncertain. The CDR3 has 14 residues. Germline loops: CDR1 SGHAT, CDR2 FQNNGV. V lost 3 bases to trimming and J lost 4 bases, with 12 bases between them. CDR3 in amino acids: CASSFAGLSYGYTF. The CDR3 DNA reads TGTGCCAGCAGCTTTGCGGGTCTCAGCTATGGCTACACCTTC.

V gene TRBV29-1 combines with J gene TRBJ2-3; D ambiguous. The germline gives CDR1 SQVTM, CDR2 ANQGSEA. V was cut by 4 bases and J by 4 bases, with 12 bases left in between. The CDR3 spans 13 residues. The DNA of the CDR3 is TGCAGCGTTGCTATGGGTGGGGCAGATACGCAGTATTTT. This encodes CSVAMGGADTQYF.

The V call is TRBV29-1, the J call TRBJ2-1; D is unclear. The CDR3 is made up of 10 amino acids. The V end lost 4 bases, the J end lost 7 bases, and 5 bases lay between the germline ends. CDR1 SQVTM and CDR2 ANQGSEA come from the germline V gene. In DNA, the CDR3 is TGCAGCGTTGGGATAAATGAGCAGTTCTTC. This encodes CSVGINEQFF.

CDR3 sequence reads: CASSTQETQYF. CDR3 coding DNA: TGTGCCAGCAGCACGCAAGAGACCCAGTACTTC. The V gene is TRBV25-1, the J gene TRBJ2-5; D unresolved. V lost 6 bases, J lost 2 bases, and 4 bases lay in between. The CDR3 runs to 11 residues. Per the germline V gene, CDR1 is MGHDK and CDR2 is SYGVNS.

This clone was counted between two and nine times. The genes are TRBV25-1 and TRBJ2-1; a weak D match, TRBD1 (5 bases). This CDR3 region has 11 residues. Looked up from germline, CDR1 is MGHDK and CDR2 is SYGVNS. V lost 10 bases and J 5 bases, leaving 9 bases between the germline ends. The CDR3 DNA reads TGTGCCACCAGGGCCCACAATGAGCAGTTCTTC. Translated: CATRAHNEQFF.

This clone appeared a few times. The CDR3 loop reads CASSLGGGSYNEQFF. As DNA, the CDR3 is TGTGCCAGCAGTTTAGGAGGGGGCTCCTACAATGAGCAGTTCTTC. The chain employs TRBV27 and TRBJ2-1; D might be TRBD1 or TRBD2, each matching 6 bases. Germline V lookup: CDR1 MNHEY, CDR2 SMNVEV (reference sequence). Deletions cut 2 bases from V and 0 bases from J, with 8 bases between. The CDR3 has 15 amino acids.

This clone was counted only a few times. CDR3 region: CAWTSGGLNTEAFF. The CDR3 DNA reads TGTGCCTGGACTTCGGGGGGATTGAACACTGAAGCTTTCTTT. The gene calls are TRBV30 and TRBJ1-1; perhaps TRBD1 as D (5 bases). The V and J ends lost 4 bases and 0 bases respectively, with 12 bases between them. This CDR3 contains 14 residues. The germline V gene has CDR1 GTSNPN and CDR2 SVGIG (reference sequence). Filled out from reference TRBV30 and TRBJ1-1, the complete variable domain reads SQTIHQWPATLVQPVGSPLSLECTVEGTSNPNLYWYRQAAGRGLQLLFYSVGIGQISSEVPQNLSASRPQDRQFILSSKKLLLSDSGFYLCAWTSGGLNTEAFFGQGTRLTVV.

V and J are TRBV25-1 and TRBJ2-1, with TRBD2 matching 9 bases. The CDR3 consists of 12 residues. V was clipped by 7 bases and J by 6 bases; unmatched bases: 1. The germline CDR1 and CDR2 sequences are MGHDK and SYGVNS. CDR3 in DNA: TGTGCCAGCACGACTAGCGGCAATGAGCAGTTCTTC. Amino acid sequence: CASTTSGNEQFF. Full variable domain (outside the CDR3, taken from reference TRBV25-1 and TRBJ2-1): EADIYQTPRYLVIGTGKKITLECSQTMGHDKMYWYQQDPGMELHLIHYSYGVNSTEKGDLSSESTVSRIRTEHFPLTLESARPSHTSQYLCASTTSGNEQFFGPGTRLTVL.

This chain joins TRBV9 and TRBJ1-4; TRBD1 is a possible D gene (6 bases). Germline-derived CDR1 and CDR2 are SGDLS and YYNGEE. The CDR3 is 12 residues long. Trimming removed 0 bases at V and 10 bases at J, with 7 bases between. CDR3 nucleotide sequence: TGTGCCAGCAGCGTAGAAGGGGGAAAACTGTTTTTT. Protein product: CASSVEGGKLFF.